This T cell receptor (beta chain) was obtained from a study of cytomegalovirus exposure and HLA in healthy donors. Study conclusions and caveats: TCR beta V segments were, for the most part, productive about 87% or about 30% of the time in an earlier analysis. A later analysis showed TCR association rates differing by HLA locus, peaking at DRB1 and lowest at HLA-C. The study carried out a later analysis of TCR beta sequences. It associated about 15,000 of them with specific HLA alleles at a false discovery rate of 0.05.

13 Jbeta primers and 60 Vbeta primers were used for the PCR. The data were produced by immunoSEQ multiplex PCR, yet TCRdb's version contains in-frame clones alone and is incomplete. Among approximately 120,000 clones listed, nearly 70% were seen once. In the case of this clone: Its target is not known.

With V trimmed by 11 bases and J by 1 base, 10 bases remained unmatched. The length of the CDR3 is 14 residues. Germline lookup yields CDR1 LNHDA and CDR2 SQIVND (reference sequence). The chain has TRBV19 and TRBJ2-5, with TRBD2 matching over 7 bases. The clonotype originates from a woman in her seventies in good health and CMV-seropositive. Sequencing input: PBMCs. Written as DNA, the CDR3 is TGTGCCTCACAGGCGGGAGACGTCCAAGAGACCCAGTACTTC. Translation: CASQAGDVQETQYF.